This is a list of T cell receptor beta chains from one sample in a study of PD-1 blockade in classical Hodgkin lymphoma. Produced via immunoSEQ multiplex PCR; TCRdb's table is partial and in-frame only. The sample shows about 85,000 clones, over 75% of them seen only once. The material was peripheral blood mononuclear cells (PBMCs), obtained before the fourth cycle of nivolumab. The receptors shown here come from a human donor with classical Hodgkin lymphoma. The CDR3 runs from the conserved cysteine through the conserved F or W. The D gene is left open where the match is weak.

16,TRBV5-1,NA,CASSPRAASVKNIQYF
17,TRBV4-3,NA,CASSQDRWAATNEKLFF
17,TRBV2,NA,CASKNWWQGGGEETQYF
13,TRBV19,TRBD1,CASRPSTGRQIHF
16,TRBV4-3,NA,CASSQDLDGGWEKLFF
15,TRBV19,NA,CASSISGGRGTEAFF
13,TRBV6-6,NA,CASSYFEGSPLHF
14,TRBV6-5,NA,CASSYRGTSYEQYF
13,TRBV6-1,NA,CASTQGSRNTIYF
14,TRBV6-1,NA,CASSANTVGTEAFF
15,TRBV11-2,TRBD1,CASSLDGDSNEKLFF
14,TRBV18,NA,CASSPSGQNEKLFF
12,TRBV7-9,NA,CASSFAADTQYF
15,TRBV4-3,NA,CASSQVMRGGYGYTF
14,TRBV9,NA,CASSVGGIPYEQYF
13,TRBV15,NA,CATSFPPQVEAFF
16,TRBV4-2,TRBD1,CASSPSDREKGEKLFF
15,TRBV11-3,NA,CASSSYGDSYNEQFF
14,TRBV5-6,NA,CASSTTGLGETQYF
13,TRBV5-1,TRBD1,CASSWGTDGEQFF
14,TRBV19,NA,CASTPGSGSETQYF
12,TRBV7-8,TRBD1,CASRSTGVEAFF
12,TRBV6-1,NA,CASSEIPDTQYF
16,TRBV27,NA,CASSTLRQRNTGELFF
15,TRBV6-6,TRBD1,CASSSRDRANYGYTF
13,TRBV19,NA,CASASQAMYGYTF
11,TRBV30,NA,CAWTSTLRYTF
15,TRBV4-3,NA,CASSQDVGTGNTIYF